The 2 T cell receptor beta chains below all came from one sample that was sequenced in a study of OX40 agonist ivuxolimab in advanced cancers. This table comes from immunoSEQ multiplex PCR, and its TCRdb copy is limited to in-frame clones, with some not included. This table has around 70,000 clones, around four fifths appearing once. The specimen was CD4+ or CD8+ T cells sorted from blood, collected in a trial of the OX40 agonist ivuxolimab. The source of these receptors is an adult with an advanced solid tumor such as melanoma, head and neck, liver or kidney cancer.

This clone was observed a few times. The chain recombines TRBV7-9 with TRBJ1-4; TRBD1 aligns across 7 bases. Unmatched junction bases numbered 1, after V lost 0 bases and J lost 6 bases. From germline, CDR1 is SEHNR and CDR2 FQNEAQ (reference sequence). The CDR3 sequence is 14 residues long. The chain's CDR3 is CASSLAGTDEKLFF. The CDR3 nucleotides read TGTGCCAGCAGCTTAGCCGGGACAGATGAAAAACTGTTTTTT.

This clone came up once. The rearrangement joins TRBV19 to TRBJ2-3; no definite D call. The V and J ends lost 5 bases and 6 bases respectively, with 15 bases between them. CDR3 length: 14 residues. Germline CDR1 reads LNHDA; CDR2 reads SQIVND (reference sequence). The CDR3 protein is CASSPSSRTDTQYF. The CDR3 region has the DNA TGTGCCAGTAGTCCGAGTTCCAGAACGGATACGCAGTATTTT. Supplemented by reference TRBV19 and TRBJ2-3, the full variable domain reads DGGITQSPKYLFRKEGQNVTLSCEQNLNHDAMYWYRQDPGQGLRLIYYSQIVNDFQKGDIAEGYSVSREKKESFPLTVTSAQKNPTAFYLCASSPSSRTDTQYFGPGTRLTVL.